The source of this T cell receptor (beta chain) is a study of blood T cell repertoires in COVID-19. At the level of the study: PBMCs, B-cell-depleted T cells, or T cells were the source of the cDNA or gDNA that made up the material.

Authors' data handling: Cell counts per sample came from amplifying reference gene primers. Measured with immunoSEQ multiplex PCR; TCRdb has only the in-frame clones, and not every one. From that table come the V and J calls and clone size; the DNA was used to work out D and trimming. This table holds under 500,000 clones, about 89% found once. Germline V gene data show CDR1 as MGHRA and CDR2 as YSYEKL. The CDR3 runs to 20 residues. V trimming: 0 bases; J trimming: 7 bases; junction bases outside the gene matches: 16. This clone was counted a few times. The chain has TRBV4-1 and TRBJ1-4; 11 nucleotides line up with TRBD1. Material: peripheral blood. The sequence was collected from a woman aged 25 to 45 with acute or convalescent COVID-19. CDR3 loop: CASSQDLFLDTGTGGEKLFF. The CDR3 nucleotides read TGCGCCAGCAGCCAAGATCTTTTCCTCGATACGGGGACAGGGGGTGAAAAACTGTTTTTT.